The next 25 T cell receptor beta chains were all read from a single sample in a study of T cell changes during pregnancy in multiple sclerosis. Generated by immunoSEQ multiplex PCR, the TCRdb table keeps only in-frame clones and is missing some. The table lists some 120,000 clones, 80% to 95% of them singletons. The input for sequencing was peripheral blood, taken before pregnancy. The receptor source for this set is a female donor with multiple sclerosis, enrolled in a pregnancy study.

This clone appeared a single time. The gene calls are TRBV9 and TRBJ1-1, with D uncertain. V was cut by 0 bases and J by 0 bases, with 9 bases left in between. Germline V gene lookup returns CDR1 SGDLS and CDR2 YYNGEE. This CDR3 contains 15 residues. The CDR3, as DNA: TGTGCCAGCAGCGTAGGAACGGGTGTGAACACTGAAGCTTTCTTT. Translating it yields CASSVGTGVNTEAFF.

The chain combines TRBV5-1 with TRBJ2-1; the match to TRBD2 covers 8 bases. The CDR3 runs to 18 residues. The V segment lost 1 base and the J segment 4 bases; nucleotides outside the gene matches: 13. The V gene's germline CDR1 is SGHRS and CDR2 YFSETQ. The CDR3 region is CASSLSGLAGSRYNEQFF. In DNA form, the CDR3 reads TGCGCCAGCAGCTTGAGCGGCTTAGCGGGATCTCGGTACAATGAGCAGTTCTTC. Supplemented by reference TRBV5-1 and TRBJ2-1, the full variable domain reads KAGVTQTPRYLIKTRGQQVTLSCSPISGHRSVSWYQQTPGQGLQFLFEYFSETQRNKGNFPGRFSGRQFSNSRSEMNVSTLELGDSALYLCASSLSGLAGSRYNEQFFGPGTRLTVL.

The chain has TRBV10-1 and TRBJ2-5, with 8 bases fitting TRBD2. Germline lookup yields CDR1 WNHNN and CDR2 SYGVQD (reference sequence). V shed 3 bases, J shed 3 bases, and the junction held 6 bases outside the gene matches. This CDR3 region has 15 residues. The CDR3 sequence: CASSEGRREEETQYF. Written as DNA, the CDR3 is TGCGCCAGCAGTGAAGGTCGGCGGGAGGAAGAGACCCAGTACTTC.

The chain couples TRBV10-3 to TRBJ2-3, with D possibly being TRBD2 (5 bases). Trimming shortened V by 4 bases and J by 2 bases, and 7 bases separated the two germline ends. Germline CDR1 ENHRY, CDR2 SYGVKD. The CDR3 contains 13 residues. CDR3 residues: CAISGGDTDTQYF. In DNA form, the CDR3 reads TGTGCCATCAGTGGGGGAGACACAGATACGCAGTATTTT.

The rearrangement links TRBV7-2 to TRBJ2-3; D not resolved. Trimming removed 5 bases from V and 4 bases from J, with 7 bases in between. The CDR3 length is 12 residues. Per the germline V gene, CDR1 is SGHTA and CDR2 is FQGNSA. This CDR3 is CASSPYADTQYF. CDR3 nucleotides: TGTGCCAGCAGCCCCTACGCAGATACGCAGTATTTT.

The rearrangement links TRBV7-6 to TRBJ2-3, with 8 positions matching TRBD2. From germline, CDR1 is SGHVS and CDR2 FNYEAQ. Trimming cost V 5 bases and J 6 bases; bases outside gene matches: 10. This CDR3 has 15 residues. DNA of the CDR3: TGTGCCAGCAGCCCTCTTAGCGGGGATAGCGATACGCAGTATTTT. It specifies CASSPLSGDSDTQYF. The complete variable domain, with remaining parts taken from reference TRBV7-6 and TRBJ2-3, reads GAGVSQSPRYKVTKRGQDVALRCDPISGHVSLYWYRQALGQGPEFLTYFNYEAQQDKSGLPNDRFSAERPEGSISTLTIQRTEQRDSAMYRCASSPLSGDSDTQYFGPGTRLTVL.

V usage is TRBV11-2 and J usage is TRBJ1-4; D call uncertain. CDR3 length: 14 amino acids. Trimming removed 1 base at V and 8 bases at J, with 11 bases between. Germline V gives CDR1 SGHAT, CDR2 FQNNGV. The CDR3 loop reads CASSLVTVREKLFF. The CDR3 bases are TGTGCCAGCAGCTTAGTAACAGTTCGGGAAAAACTGTTTTTT.

The rearrangement uses TRBV4-1 and TRBJ1-1; TRBD1 matches 7 bases. Per germline, CDR1 MGHRA and CDR2 YSYEKL. Trimming took 0 bases from V and 2 from J; bases not matched to a gene: 6. The CDR3 is 16 residues long. CDR3 DNA sequence: TGCGCCAGCAGCCAAGATCAGACAGGGACCAACACTGAAGCTTTCTTT. Translated, it gives CASSQDQTGTNTEAFF.

The chain has TRBV9 and TRBJ2-1, with TRBD1 matching 7 bases. Trimming removed 0 bases from V and 2 bases from J; junction bases left unmatched: 2. This CDR3 spans 15 amino acids. In germline, CDR1 is SGDLS, CDR2 YYNGEE. The CDR3 here is CASSVGQGAYNEQFF. DNA for the CDR3: TGTGCCAGCAGCGTAGGGCAGGGGGCCTACAATGAGCAGTTCTTC.

The CDR3 DNA is TGTGCCAGCAGCCGTGGGACTAGAAGGGGGGGGACAGATACGCAGTATTTT. This translates into CASSRGTRRGGTDTQYF. The genes are TRBV7-6 and TRBJ2-3; 8 nucleotides line up with TRBD2. This CDR3 is 17 amino acids long. V dropped 5 bases and J dropped 3; count of bases not matched to a gene: 13. Germline CDR1 reads SGHVS; CDR2 reads FNYEAQ.

This chain links TRBV13 with TRBJ1-5; 10 bases are a match to TRBD1. The CDR3 runs 17 residues. J was trimmed by 0 bases and V by 5 bases; bases with no gene match: 7. Germline V gene sequence: CDR1 PRHDT, CDR2 FYEKMQ (reference sequence). CDR3 nucleotides: TGTGCCAGCAGCCGGGACAGGGGCCAAAATAGCAATCAGCCCCAGCATTTT. Translation: CASSRDRGQNSNQPQHF.

This chain uses TRBV7-6 with TRBJ2-5; 13 bases line up with TRBD2. The J call may be mistaken, given a closer DNA end match to TRBJ2-7. The CDR3 is 16 amino acids. Germline-derived CDR1 and CDR2 are SGHVS and FNYEAQ. CDR3 sequence reads: CASSSNGLAGENEQYF. CDR3 sequence (DNA): TGTGCCAGCAGCTCTAATGGACTAGCGGGGGAAAACGAGCAGTACTTC.

The chain couples TRBV30 to TRBJ1-1, with TRBD1 identical over 8 bases. V was clipped by 3 bases and J by 1 base; unmatched bases: 7. Per the germline V gene, CDR1 is GTSNPN and CDR2 is SVGIG (reference sequence). The CDR3 extends over 15 amino acids. CDR3 loop: CAWRETGAPNTEAFF. The CDR3 nucleotides are TGTGCCTGGAGAGAGACAGGGGCCCCGAACACTGAAGCTTTCTTT.

This chain joins TRBV7-9 and TRBJ2-1; perhaps TRBD1 as D (5 bases). The CDR3 totals 15 residues. The V and J ends lost 2 bases and 8 bases respectively, with 16 bases between them. Germline V gene lookup returns CDR1 SEHNR and CDR2 FQNEAQ (reference sequence). The CDR3 nucleotides read TGTGCCAGCAGCTTAAGATTCGGTGGGGCAGATGAGCAGTTCTTC. It is translated as CASSLRFGGADEQFF.

This chain joins TRBV9 and TRBJ1-2; the D gene is possibly TRBD1 (6 bases). Germline loops: CDR1 SGDLS, CDR2 YYNGEE. This CDR3 has 15 residues. V dropped 0 bases and J dropped 4 bases, with 13 bases sitting between them. DNA for the CDR3: TGTGCCAGCAGCGTAGATTCAGGGGCGAGCTATGGCTACACCTTC. Translation gives CASSVDSGASYGYTF.

The genes are TRBV27 and TRBJ2-7; a weak D match, TRBD2 (5 bases). The CDR3 has 15 residues. Germline V CDR1 and CDR2: MNHEY, SMNVEV (reference sequence). The germline V and J ends were trimmed by 7 bases and 3 bases, with 19 bases remaining between them. CDR3 DNA sequence: TGTGCCAGCAACATTGGCAGCGGTCGAAGCTACGAGCAGTACTTC. Its protein is CASNIGSGRSYEQYF.

V is TRBV6-5 and J is TRBJ1-5; D is ambiguous. The CDR3 is made up of 15 amino acids. Germline CDR1 is MNHEY and CDR2 is SVGAGI. The V end lost 5 bases, the J end lost 4 bases, and 15 bases lay between the germline ends. CDR3 sequence: CASSRAGSRNQPQHF. CDR3 sequence (DNA): TGTGCCAGCAGTCGAGCCGGGAGCCGAAATCAGCCCCAGCATTTT.

V and J are TRBV5-1 and TRBJ1-1; 7 positions agree with TRBD1. Germline V gives CDR1 SGHRS, CDR2 YFSETQ. CDR3 length: 13 residues. The V segment lost 4 bases and the J segment 4 bases; nucleotides outside the gene matches: 4. CDR3 loop: CASSTSGGTEAFF. As DNA, the CDR3 is TGCGCCAGCAGCACGTCAGGGGGCACTGAAGCTTTCTTT.

The chain uses TRBV4-1 and TRBJ2-5; possible D gene TRBD2, 6 bases. The ends were cut back, 0 bases at V and 4 bases at J, with 9 bases in the middle. In germline, CDR1 is MGHRA, CDR2 YSYEKL. This CDR3 spans 14 amino acids. CDR3 bases: TGCGCCAGCAGCCAAGAGGGGGGAGCAGAGACCCAGTACTTC. Protein product: CASSQEGGAETQYF.

The rearrangement uses TRBV5-1 and TRBJ1-1; D possibly corresponds to TRBD1 (5 bases). The CDR3 is made up of 14 amino acids. CDR1 and CDR2 from the germline V gene are SGHRS and YFSETQ. The ends were cut back, 4 bases at V and 0 bases at J, with 10 bases in the middle. Written as DNA, the CDR3 is TGCGCCAGCAGCGGGGGACTGCTGAACACTGAAGCTTTCTTT. It yields the protein CASSGGLLNTEAFF.

The chain links TRBV30 to TRBJ1-4; D perhaps matches TRBD1 (6 bases). Trimming took 4 bases from V and 8 from J, leaving 14 bases between them. Germline CDR1 and CDR2: GTSNPN and SVGIG (reference sequence). This CDR3 has 13 amino acids. The DNA of the CDR3 is TGTGCCTGGAACAAACAGGGAAGGGAAAAACTGTTTTTT. Amino acids: CAWNKQGREKLFF. Full variable domain (missing parts from reference TRBV30 and TRBJ1-4): SQTIHQWPATLVQPVGSPLSLECTVEGTSNPNLYWYRQAAGRGLQLLFYSVGIGQISSEVPQNLSASRPQDRQFILSSKKLLLSDSGFYLCAWNKQGREKLFFGSGTQLSVL.

This clone was seen just once. This rearrangement joins TRBV18 to TRBJ2-7, with TRBD1 matching 7 bases. The germline V gene encodes CDR1 KGHSH and CDR2 LQKENI. V lost 4 bases to trimming and J lost 2 bases; unmatched junction nucleotides: 5. The CDR3 sequence is 14 residues long. The CDR3 loop reads CASSLQGPPYEQYF. Written as DNA, the CDR3 is TGTGCCAGCTCACTACAGGGGCCCCCCTACGAGCAGTACTTC. Drawing the rest from reference TRBV18 and TRBJ2-7, the complete variable domain is NAGVMQNPRHLVRRRGQEARLRCSPMKGHSHVYWYRQLPEEGLKFMVYLQKENIIDESGMPKERFSAEFPKEGPSILRIQQVVRGDSAAYFCASSLQGPPYEQYFGPGTRLTVT.

The rearrangement uses TRBV5-4 and TRBJ1-6, with D unclear. Germline V gives CDR1 SGHNT, CDR2 YYREEE (reference sequence). V was shortened by 4 bases and J by 5 bases, with 10 bases between the two germline ends. CDR3 length: 14 residues. CDR3 amino acids: CASSRSINNSPLHF. The CDR3 DNA reads TGTGCCAGCAGCCGGTCAATTAATAATTCACCCCTCCACTTT.

This sequence joins TRBV7-3 and TRBJ2-7, with TRBD1 matching over 7 bases. CDR3 size: 14 residues. V was pared by 2 bases and J by 3 bases, with 4 bases of the junction left unmatched. Germline loops: CDR1 SGHTA, CDR2 FQGTGA. The CDR3 sequence is CASSLGPGGYEQYF. The CDR3 coding sequence is TGTGCCAGCAGCTTAGGTCCAGGGGGCTACGAGCAGTACTTC.

V is TRBV5-6 and J is TRBJ1-6; no reliable D call. Trimming shortened V by 4 bases and J by 0 bases, and 11 bases separated the two germline ends. The CDR3 consists of 16 residues. Germline V gene sequence: CDR1 SGHDT, CDR2 YYEEEE. CDR3 DNA sequence: TGTGCCAGCAGCCGAGGGCTCAGCTCCTATAATTCACCCCTCCACTTT. This codes for CASSRGLSSYNSPLHF.